Shown below are 25 T cell receptor beta chains from a single sample sequenced in a study of T cell clonality in common variable immunodeficiency. Produced via immunoSEQ multiplex PCR; TCRdb's table is partial and in-frame only. Reported are 52,000 or so clones, none seen only once; the ten largest carry around 0.8%. The sequencing input was peripheral blood mononuclear cells. The receptors were sampled from a person between 18 and 75 years old in good health.

This clone has at least ten counts. The CDR3 end lies 3 residues beyond the end of the read and is filled in from the germline J gene. This chain connects TRBV12-5 to TRBJ2-7; 7 bases line up with TRBD2. Germline V gives CDR1 LGHNT, CDR2 FRNRAP. The J segment lost 0 bases and the V segment lost 6 bases, leaving 8 bases of the junction unmatched. The CDR3 sequence is 15 residues long. This CDR3 is CASGSGTMNSYEQYF. CDR3 DNA (partial): TGTGCTAGTGGCAGCGGGACGATGAACTCCTACGAG. Drawing the rest from reference TRBV12-5 and TRBJ2-7, the complete variable domain is DARVTQTPRHKVTEMGQEVTMRCQPILGHNTVFWYRQTMMQGLELLAYFRNRAPLDDSGMPKDRFSAEMPDATLATLKIQPSEPRDSAVYFCASGSGTMNSYEQYFGPGTRLTVT.

This clone was seen ten or more times. The read is 3 residues too short to cover the CDR3 end, so that end is filled in from the germline J gene. The V gene is TRBV20-1, the J gene TRBJ1-2; D gene uncertain. This CDR3 contains 14 residues. V lost 5 bases and J lost 4, with 17 bases in between. The germline gives CDR1 DFQATT, CDR2 SNEGSKA (reference sequence). CDR3 protein: CSARPSKGRYGYTF. CDR3 DNA, as far as it was read: TGCAGTGCTCGACCGTCGAAGGGTCGCTATGGC.

This clone was found many times. The CDR3 end is not reached by the read, which stops 3 residues before it; the germline J gene fills it in. This sequence joins TRBV19 and TRBJ1-2; TRBD1 might be the D (6 bases). The CDR3 length is 13 residues. The germline CDR1 and CDR2 sequences are LNHDA and SQIVND (reference sequence). The V gene lost 5 bases and the J gene lost 2 bases, with 9 bases spanning the gap. CDR3 DNA (partial): TGTGCCAGTAGTTCAGGGGTAAACTATGGC. The encoded protein is CASSSGVNYG. The complete CDR3 sequence is CASSSGVNYGYTF.

Remarks on this clone: The read ends 3 residues early relative to the CDR3; the germline J gene fills the gap. J is TRBJ1-2 and V is TRBV7-9; 7 bases agree with TRBD1. Germline V gene lookup returns CDR1 SEHNR and CDR2 FQNEAQ (reference sequence). This CDR3 is built from 12 residues. Incomplete CDR3 DNA: TGTGCCAGCAGCTTATCAGACAGGGAC. Protein product: CASSLSDRD. The full CDR3 protein is CASSLSDRDYTF.

The sample holds a few counts of this clone. The CDR3 end falls 3 residues outside the read, so it is completed with the germline J gene. The V and J genes are TRBV10-2 and TRBJ2-3; tentatively, D is TRBD2 (7 bases). V was pared by 4 bases and J by 4 bases, with 9 bases between. The CDR3 runs 13 residues. Per the germline V gene, CDR1 is WSHSY and CDR2 is SAAADI. CDR3 DNA (partial): TGCGCCAGCAGTGGAGGGGGGGCAGATACG. It is translated as CASSGGGADT. From start to end, the CDR3 is CASSGGGADTQYF.

This clone was found many times. The CDR3 extends 3 residues past the end of the read, so its final part is completed from the germline J gene. This chain connects TRBV30 to TRBJ2-7, with 9 bases that match TRBD1. CDR1 GTSNPN and CDR2 SVGIG come from the germline V gene (reference sequence). J lost 3 bases, V lost 5 bases, and 5 bases had no gene match. The CDR3 is 13 residues long. The CDR3 region is CAWEPGQGYEQYF. The part of the CDR3 DNA that was read is TGTGCCTGGGAACCGGGACAGGGCTACGAG.

In this sample, this clone turned up many times. At one boundary the junction diverges from the germline segment, which might be a read error. The read ends 3 residues shy of where the CDR3 ends; the end is completed using the germline J gene. The chain employs TRBV4-2 and TRBJ1-2; 11 positions match TRBD1. CDR1 and CDR2 (germline): LGHNA, YNFKEQ. The CDR3 contains 15 residues. CDR3 sequence: CASSPGTGGNYGYTF. Partial CDR3 DNA: TGCGCCAGCAGCCCTGGGACAGGGGGTAACTATGGC.

This clone was counted many times. The read finishes 3 residues shy of the CDR3 end, and the germline J gene is used to complete it. The chain recombines TRBV5-1 with TRBJ2-1; the D is unclear. CDR3 length equals 15 residues. Germline values: CDR1 SGHRS, CDR2 YFSETQ. V lost 0 bases and J 3 bases, leaving 10 bases between the germline ends. The part of the CDR3 DNA that was read is TGCGCCAGCAGCTTGGTGGCCGCCGACTACAATGAG. Residues: CASSLVAADYNE. The whole CDR3 protein is CASSLVAADYNEQFF. The variable domain in full, with the rest retrieved from reference TRBV5-1 and TRBJ2-1, is KAGVTQTPRYLIKTRGQQVTLSCSPISGHRSVSWYQQTPGQGLQFLFEYFSETQRNKGNFPGRFSGRQFSNSRSEMNVSTLELGDSALYLCASSLVAADYNEQFFGPGTRLTVL.

This clone was seen ten or more times. The CDR3 bases that were read are TGTGCCAGTAGACCGACAGGATTTCTACCCGGGGCCTACAATGAG. It translates to CASRPTGFLPGAYNE. In full, the CDR3 is CASRPTGFLPGAYNEQFF. V gene TRBV19 combines with J gene TRBJ2-1; D might be TRBD1 (6 bases). The observed sequence ends 3 residues before the CDR3 terminus, with the missing tail filled in from the germline J gene. With 6 bases removed from V and 2 bases from J, the gap between germline ends came to 23 bases. Germline V gene data show CDR1 as LNHDA and CDR2 as SQIVND (reference sequence). CDR3 length: 18 residues.

In this sample, this clone turned up many times. The DNA ends 3 residues before the CDR3 does, and the rest of the CDR3 is filled in from the germline J gene. The V gene is TRBV7-2, the J gene TRBJ1-2, with 9 positions matching TRBD1. The V gene end was trimmed by 3 bases and the J gene end by 5 bases; junction bases not matched to a gene: 4. The CDR3 has 14 amino acids. CDR1 and CDR2 (germline): SGHTA, FQGNSA. The CDR3 protein is CASSLGQGGYGYTF. The CDR3 DNA, read in part, is TGTGCCAGCAGCTTGGGACAGGGAGGATATGGC. Looking up the rest from reference TRBV7-2 and TRBJ1-2 gives the full variable domain: GAGVSQSPSNKVTEKGKDVELRCDPISGHTALYWYRQSLGQGLEFLIYFQGNSAPDKSGLPSDRFSAERTGGSVSTLTIQRTQQEDSAVYLCASSLGQGGYGYTFGSGTRLTVV.

This clone was seen repeatedly, ten times or more. The read ends 3 residues shy of where the CDR3 ends; the end is completed using the germline J gene. V is TRBV5-1 and J is TRBJ2-5; D possibly corresponds to TRBD2 (5 bases). V was clipped by 4 bases and J by 6 bases, with 16 bases between them. Germline V gives CDR1 SGHRS, CDR2 YFSETQ. The CDR3 has 14 residues. This CDR3 reads CASSLRTGEQTQYF. CDR3 DNA (partial): TGCGCCAGCAGCCTAAGGACTGGGGAGCAGACC.

This clone was seen a few times. Its ends do not fully match the called genes, so a read error is possible. The CDR3 protein is CAGSGPGQFTEQYF. The sequenced part of the CDR3 DNA is TGTGCCGGCAGCGGGCCCGGACAGTTCACCGAG. The rearrangement uses TRBV2 and TRBJ2-7; tentatively, D is TRBD1 or TRBD2 (6 bases each). The missing CDR3 end, 3 residues past where the read stops, is filled in from the germline J gene. The CDR3 totals 14 residues. Germline assignment: CDR1 SNHLY and CDR2 FYNNEI.

As concerns this clone: Read coverage stops 3 residues before the CDR3 terminus; the germline J gene supplies the remainder. The chain is built from TRBV30 and TRBJ1-2, with 9 bases that match TRBD1. The germline CDR1 and CDR2 sequences are GTSNPN and SVGIG (reference sequence). The CDR3 consists of 12 residues. CDR3 sequence: CAWGTGSYDYTF. The sequenced CDR3 bases are TGTGCCTGGGGGACAGGGTCCTACGAC.

This clone was seen many times. The read terminates 3 residues before the CDR3 end, so the remaining end is supplied by the germline J gene. The chain combines TRBV5-4 with TRBJ2-1; 7 bases fit TRBD2. V shed 2 bases and J 4 bases; nucleotides not matched to a gene: 6. Germline V gene lookup returns CDR1 SGHNT and CDR2 YYREEE (reference sequence). The CDR3 is made up of 15 amino acids. The CDR3: CASSLRTSSYNEQFF. Incomplete CDR3 DNA: TGTGCCAGCAGCTTAAGGACTAGTTCTTACAATGAG.

This clone was found many times. With the read ending 3 residues before the CDR3 end, the germline J gene is used to fill in that end. The genes are TRBV5-1 and TRBJ2-5; tentative D call: TRBD2 (5 bases). The CDR3 covers 12 residues. V shed 5 bases and J shed 2 bases, with 7 bases lying between them. Germline lookup yields CDR1 SGHRS and CDR2 YFSETQ. The part of the CDR3 DNA that was read is TGCGCCAGCAGACTAGGGCAAGAGACC. Encoded protein: CASRLGQET. The entire CDR3 sequence reads CASRLGQETQYF.

This clone was detected ten times or more. Sequencing ends 3 residues short of the CDR3 end; the germline J gene provides the rest. The chain joins TRBV5-1 to TRBJ2-1; 7 bases are shared with TRBD1. V dropped 4 bases and J dropped 7; count of bases not matched to a gene: 11. Germline CDR1 is SGHRS and CDR2 is YFSETQ. CDR3 length equals 15 residues. Here the CDR3 reads CASSRTGGWGNEQFF. CDR3 DNA (partial): TGCGCCAGCAGCCGGACAGGCGGGTGGGGTAATGAG. Full variable domain (rest looked up from reference TRBV5-1 and TRBJ2-1): KAGVTQTPRYLIKTRGQQVTLSCSPISGHRSVSWYQQTPGQGLQFLFEYFSETQRNKGNFPGRFSGRQFSNSRSEMNVSTLELGDSALYLCASSRTGGWGNEQFFGPGTRLTVL.

This clone has ten or more counts. The read is 3 residues too short to cover the CDR3 end, so that end is filled in from the germline J gene. The gene calls are TRBV6-1 and TRBJ2-7; 10 bases fit TRBD2. Trimming removed 1 base from V and 4 bases from J; junction bases left unmatched: 1. Germline loops: CDR1 MNHNS, CDR2 SASEGT. This CDR3 is built from 14 residues. The CDR3 bases that were read are TGTGCCAGCAGTGAAGTAGCGGGAGGTTACGAG. Protein: CASSEVAGGYE. The entire CDR3 protein reads CASSEVAGGYEQYF.

This clone was observed a few times. From the germline J gene comes the end of the CDR3, since the read stops 3 residues before it. The J gene is TRBJ2-2, the V gene TRBV19, with 8 bases lining up with TRBD1. Germline CDR1 reads LNHDA; CDR2 reads SQIVND (reference sequence). There are 16 residues in the CDR3. CDR3 DNA (partial): TGTGCCAGTACCTTGGGTAGGGACAGGCCTTCAGAAAAG. Amino acids: CASTLGRDRPSEK. In full, the CDR3 reads CASTLGRDRPSEKLFF.

Ten or more counts support this clone. The sequence runs out 3 residues before the end of the CDR3; the remainder is reconstructed from the germline J gene. The V gene is TRBV5-4, the J gene TRBJ2-1; D is undetermined. CDR3 length: 13 residues. Per the germline V gene, CDR1 is SGHNT and CDR2 is YYREEE (reference sequence). Trimming stripped 0 bases from V and 5 bases from J, with 6 bases between. The sequenced part of the CDR3 DNA is TGTGCCAGCAGCTTGGAAACAAACAATGAG. It encodes CASSLETNNE. The entire CDR3 sequence reads CASSLETNNEQFF.

This clone was seen at least ten times. The missing CDR3 end, 3 residues past where the read stops, is filled in from the germline J gene. The chain has TRBV7-9 and TRBJ2-5, with 7 bases that match TRBD2. V was pared by 1 base and J by 1 base, with 3 bases of the junction left unmatched. CDR1 and CDR2 from the germline V gene are SEHNR and FQNEAQ (reference sequence). The CDR3 has 15 residues. The CDR3 reads CASSLGGLSQETQYF. The part of the CDR3 DNA that was read is TGTGCCAGCAGCTTAGGGGGACTAAGCCAAGAGACC.

On this clone: The read finishes 3 residues shy of the CDR3 end, and the germline J gene is used to complete it. The V and J genes are TRBV2 and TRBJ1-5; D gene unclear. V gave up 8 bases and J gave up 7 bases, with 12 bases separating them. The V gene's germline CDR1 is SNHLY and CDR2 FYNNEI. The CDR3 extends over 12 amino acids. CDR3 bases read: TGTGCCAGCGCGCTGGCGGGCCAGCCC. This encodes CASALAGQP. The entire CDR3 protein reads CASALAGQPQHF.

This clone showed up many times. The junction does not match germline at one end; this may be a read error. The CDR3 extends 3 residues past the end of the read, so its final part is completed from the germline J gene. The J gene is TRBJ1-2, the V gene TRBV4-2; D may be TRBD1 (5 bases). The CDR3 is 17 residues long. Germline V gives CDR1 LGHNA, CDR2 YNFKEQ. Incomplete CDR3 DNA: TGCGCCAGCAGCCCGGCAGGTTCCCAGGGCCAGTTGTATGGC. It yields the protein CASSPAGSQGQLYG. The full CDR3 reads CASSPAGSQGQLYGYTF.

Remarks on this clone: The missing CDR3 end, 3 residues past where the read stops, is filled in from the germline J gene. The V and J genes are TRBV7-9 and TRBJ1-2; D is uncertain. CDR3 length: 15 residues. The V gene's germline CDR1 is SEHNR and CDR2 FQNEAQ (reference sequence). CDR3 DNA (partial): TGTGCCAGCAGCGGCCGACTAGCGGGAGGCAATGAC. Protein: CASSGRLAGGND. The entire CDR3 sequence reads CASSGRLAGGNDYTF.

For this clone: With the read ending 3 residues before the CDR3 end, the germline J gene is used to fill in that end. The chain links TRBV19 to TRBJ1-2; D call uncertain. This CDR3 spans 12 amino acids. Germline CDR1 reads LNHDA; CDR2 reads SQIVND (reference sequence). CDR3 DNA (partial): TGTGCCAGTAGTCCATCGGGTATCGGC. This sequence encodes CASSPSGIG. The whole CDR3 region reads CASSPSGIGYTF.

This clone came up many times. Coverage ceases 3 residues before the CDR3 finishes, and the germline J gene fills in the end. The V and J genes are TRBV27 and TRBJ2-1, with D perhaps matching TRBD1 (6 bases). Germline CDR1 reads MNHEY; CDR2 reads SMNVEV (reference sequence). This CDR3 comprises 13 residues. The V end was cut by 3 bases, the J end by 6 bases, with 9 bases between. The DNA read from the CDR3 is TGTGCCAGCAGTTTCGGGACACCCAATGAG. Encoded protein: CASSFGTPNE. Given in full, the CDR3 is CASSFGTPNEQFF.